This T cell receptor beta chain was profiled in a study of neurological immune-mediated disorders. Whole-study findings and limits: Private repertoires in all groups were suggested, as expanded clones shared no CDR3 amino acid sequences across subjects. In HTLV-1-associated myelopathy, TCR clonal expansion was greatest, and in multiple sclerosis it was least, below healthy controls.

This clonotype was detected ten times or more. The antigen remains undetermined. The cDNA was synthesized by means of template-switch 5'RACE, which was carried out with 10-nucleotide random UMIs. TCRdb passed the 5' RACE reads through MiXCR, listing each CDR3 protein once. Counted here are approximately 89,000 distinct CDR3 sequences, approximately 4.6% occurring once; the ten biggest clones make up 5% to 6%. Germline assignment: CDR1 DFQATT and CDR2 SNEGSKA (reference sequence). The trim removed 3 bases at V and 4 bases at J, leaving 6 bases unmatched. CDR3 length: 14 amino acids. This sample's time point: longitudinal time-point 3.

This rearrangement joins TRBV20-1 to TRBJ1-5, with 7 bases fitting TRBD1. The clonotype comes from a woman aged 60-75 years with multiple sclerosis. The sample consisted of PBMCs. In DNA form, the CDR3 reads TGCAGTGCTAGTCCAGGGGGTTGGAATCAGCCCCAGCATTTT. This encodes CSASPGGWNQPQHF.